Below are 30 T cell receptor beta chains sequenced from a single sample in a study of CD8+CD57+ T cells in acquired aplastic anemia. Genomic DNA was employed as the template in profiling TCR beta VDJ and CDR3. TCRdb called the reads again in MiXCR, with one record for every CDR3 protein. In the table there are hundreds of thousands of distinct CDR3 sequences, 65% to 80% of which are singletons. Sequences were obtained from sorted CD4+, CD8+, or CD8+CD57+ T cells (not recorded which) from PBMCs. The receptors originated from a human donor in good health, serving as a control.

This clonotype is a singleton in its sample. The junction departs from germline at one end; a sequencing error may be responsible. The V call is TRBV12-3 or TRBV12-4, the J call TRBJ1-4; 8 nucleotides line up with TRBD1. CDR3 length: 15 amino acids. The CDR3 DNA reads TGTGCCAGCACCACCTCAGGGGGCGGTCGAGAAAAACTGCTTTTT. Amino acid sequence: CASTTSGGGREKLLF.

This clonotype was detected ten times or more. A junction end diverges from the germline sequence, so it may reflect a read error. J is TRBJ2-1 and V is TRBV6-1; TRBD2 aligns across 7 bases. Germline values: CDR1 MNHNS, CDR2 SASEGT. CDR3 size: 17 residues. The CDR3 coding sequence is TGTGCCAGCAGGGAAGGATCGGGGGAGGGGTACGACAATGAGCAGTTCTTC. Protein sequence: CASREGSGEGYDNEQFF.

The V call is TRBV7-2, the J call TRBJ1-2; D unresolved. V lost 6 bases and J 2 bases, leaving 13 bases between the germline ends. Germline lookup yields CDR1 SGHTA and CDR2 FQGNSA. This CDR3 spans 14 amino acids. DNA of the CDR3: TGTGCCAGCAGTGCTTCGGGCCAGAACTATGGCTACACCTTC. Its translation is CASSASGQNYGYTF.

Of note for this clonotype: One end of the junction does not line up with germline, which may come from a read error. This sequence joins TRBV9 and TRBJ1-6, with D perhaps TRBD1 (5 bases). CDR1 SGDLS and CDR2 YYNGEE come from the germline V gene. This CDR3 region has 14 residues. The CDR3 sequence: CASSVGGTTEAFYF. The CDR3 DNA follows: TGTGCCAGCAGCGTAGGGGGCACGACTGAAGCTTTCTACTTT.

The chain employs TRBV5-6 and TRBJ2-6; D perhaps matches TRBD2 (5 bases). The V gene's germline CDR1 is SGHDT and CDR2 YYEEEE. V lost 4 bases and J lost 0, with 14 bases in between. The CDR3 loop spans 17 amino acids. In nucleotides, the CDR3 is TGTGCCAGCAGCAAGACAACGAGGGTCTCTGGGGCCAACGTCCTGACTTTC. Its translation: CASSKTTRVSGANVLTF.

The sample holds one count of this clonotype. One end of the junction is discordant with germline, which a read error may explain. The chain couples TRBV12-5 to TRBJ1-6, with D perhaps TRBD1 (6 bases). The CDR3 runs to 14 residues. Germline CDR1 is LGHNT and CDR2 is FRNRAP. The CDR3 DNA is TGTGCTAGCGGTTTCATCGGACAGAAGTCACCCCTCCACTTT. This gives the protein CASGFIGQKSPLHF.

The chain joins TRBV20-1 to TRBJ1-5, with 11 bases lining up with TRBD1. The germline CDR1 and CDR2 sequences are DFQATT and SNEGSKA (reference sequence). The CDR3 length is 16 residues. Trimming took 4 bases from V and 3 from J; bases not matched to a gene: 8. CDR3 DNA: TGCAGTGCTACGACCGGGACAGGGGGAAACAATCAGCCCCAGCATTTT. It specifies CSATTGTGGNNQPQHF.

The genes are TRBV5-1 and TRBJ1-2, with 7 bases matching TRBD1. V shed 0 bases, J shed 3 bases, and the junction held 5 bases outside the gene matches. The CDR3 spans 15 residues. Per the germline V gene, CDR1 is SGHRS and CDR2 is YFSETQ. DNA for the CDR3: TGCGCCAGCAGCTTGGCCGGGGGGACAGACTATGGCTACACCTTC. Translating gives CASSLAGGTDYGYTF.

The rearrangement links TRBV7-2 to TRBJ1-4; D is unresolved. CDR1 is SGHTA and CDR2 is FQGNSA in the germline V gene. The V end lost 2 bases, the J end lost 8 bases, and 18 bases lay between the germline ends. This CDR3 region has 16 residues. CDR3 DNA: TGTGCCAGCAGCTTACCGGCGTCCTCTGAGCAAGAAAAACTGTTTTTT. This gives the protein CASSLPASSEQEKLFF.

The count of this clonotype is one. The CDR3 bases are TGCAGTGCTAGCAGTGCAGAGGCCCACTCCTACGAGCAGTACTTC. It yields the protein CSASSAEAHSYEQYF. The gene calls are TRBV20-1 and TRBJ2-7; D uncertain. Germline V gives CDR1 DFQATT, CDR2 SNEGSKA (reference sequence). This CDR3 region has 15 residues. V was trimmed by 3 bases and J by 0 bases, leaving 15 bases between them.

This clonotype was seen just once. The conserved phenylalanine or tryptophan normally closing the CDR3 is absent here, so this likely arose from a read error. It is unclear where the CDR3 begins or ends on the DNA, so no DNA is shown, and the CDR3 is as TCRdb lists it. V gene TRBV19 combines with J gene TRBJ1-2. Inclusive of both ends, the CDR3 amounts to 15 amino acids. Germline V lookup: CDR1 LNHDA, CDR2 SQIVND (reference sequence). The CDR3 loop reads CASTAELSGELCFGE.

This clonotype was detected once. The chain uses TRBV20-1 and TRBJ2-7; D gene ambiguous. V dropped 3 bases and J dropped 11 bases, with 14 bases sitting between them. The CDR3 sequence is 11 residues long. Germline CDR1 is DFQATT and CDR2 is SNEGSKA (reference sequence). The CDR3 sequence: CSARALPLEYF. The CDR3 nucleotides read TGCAGTGCTAGGGCACTGCCTCTCGAGTACTTC.

This clonotype was seen ten or more times. For the CDR3, the DNA is TGCGCCAGCATGCCGGGGGAATTCAACTATGGCTACACCTTC. Encoded protein: CASMPGEFNYGYTF. This chain joins TRBV5-1 and TRBJ1-2; possibly TRBD1 for D (5 bases). Germline lookup yields CDR1 SGHRS and CDR2 YFSETQ. The CDR3 length is 14 residues. Trimming pared 6 bases from V and 2 bases from J, leaving 14 bases between.

The V and J genes are TRBV20-1 and TRBJ2-7, with D maybe TRBD2 (5 bases). The CDR3 consists of 13 residues. Per the germline V gene, CDR1 is DFQATT and CDR2 is SNEGSKA (reference sequence). V dropped 2 bases and J dropped 8 bases, with 16 bases sitting between them. CDR3: CSARLSAGIQQYF. CDR3 coding DNA: TGCAGTGCTAGACTCTCCGCCGGGATCCAGCAGTACTTC.

The chain joins TRBV5-1 to TRBJ2-7; no reliable D call. The length of the CDR3 is 12 residues. The germline V gene has CDR1 SGHRS and CDR2 YFSETQ. Trimming took off 0 bases at V and 12 bases at J, with 13 bases between the two ends. The CDR3 sequence is CASSLASRFSYF. The CDR3 region has the DNA TGCGCCAGCAGCTTGGCTTCCCGGTTCTCGTACTTC.

This clonotype occurred once. Its ends do not fully match the called genes, so a read error is possible. The V and J genes are TRBV2 and TRBJ2-7; 7 bases line up with TRBD2. From germline, CDR1 is SNHLY and CDR2 FYNNEI. The CDR3 consists of 13 residues. DNA of the CDR3: TGTGCCAGCAGCCCCCGGGAGGTCGACGAGCAGCACTTC. As protein: CASSPREVDEQHF.

The chain employs TRBV7-2 and TRBJ2-7; D remains ambiguous. The germline V gene has CDR1 SGHTA and CDR2 FQGNSA. This CDR3 comprises 15 residues. Trimming stripped 5 bases from V and 13 bases from J, with 27 bases between. DNA of the CDR3: TGTGCCAGCAGCCGTCCTTGGGTTTATGGCTACACGTTCTACTTC. Amino acid sequence: CASSRPWVYGYTFYF.

The gene calls are TRBV10-3 and TRBJ2-5; 12 nucleotides line up with TRBD2. J gave up 2 bases and V 10 bases, and 17 bases lay outside the gene matches. Germline CDR1 and CDR2: ENHRY and SYGVKD. This CDR3 has 18 amino acids. The CDR3 DNA follows: TGTGCCAGCTCACCCCGACTAGCGGGAGAGACAGTACAAGAGACCCAGTACTTC. Its protein is CASSPRLAGETVQETQYF.

This chain links TRBV5-1 with TRBJ1-5; 8 bases are a match to TRBD1. This CDR3 contains 14 residues. CDR1 is SGHRS and CDR2 is YFSETQ in the germline V gene. Trimming cost V 0 bases and J 9 bases; bases outside gene matches: 5. The DNA for the CDR3 is TGCGCCAGCAGCTTGGGGACAGGGACCTTGCCCCAGCATTTT. Encoded protein: CASSLGTGTLPQHF.

Regarding this clonotype: An end of the junction differs from the germline gene, which may be a read error. The chain is built from TRBV15 and TRBJ1-1, with D hard to call. From germline, CDR1 is LNHNV and CDR2 YYDKDF (reference sequence). The CDR3 runs to 12 residues. In DNA form, the CDR3 reads TGTGCCACCAGCGCTATTAACACTGAAGCTTACTTT. This translates into CATSAINTEAYF.

The table lists this clonotype with many counts. V is TRBV6-4 and J is TRBJ2-3; 9 bases line up with TRBD2. Germline V gives CDR1 MRHNA, CDR2 SNTAGT. The CDR3 loop spans 13 amino acids. V lost 3 bases, J lost 14 bases, and 9 bases stayed unmatched. CDR3 residues: CASSDEGGTSRYF. CDR3 DNA sequence: TGTGCCAGCAGTGATGAAGGTGGGACTAGCCGGTATTTT.

J is TRBJ1-1 and V is TRBV2, with a possible D match to TRBD1 (5 bases). V was clipped by 6 bases and J by 14 bases, with 28 bases between them. CDR1 and CDR2 from the germline V gene are SNHLY and FYNNEI. The CDR3 loop spans 15 amino acids. The CDR3: CASSRQGGVNGEVFF. DNA for the CDR3: TGTGCCAGCAGCCGGCAGGGTGGTGTCAACGGTGAAGTGTTCTTT.

The CDR3 here is CATSSYGGFDQPQHF. DNA of the CDR3: TGTGCCACCAGCAGTTACGGAGGTTTCGATCAGCCCCAGCATTTT. The chain couples TRBV15 to TRBJ1-5; D remains ambiguous. This CDR3 has 15 amino acids. V lost 3 bases and J lost 5, with 14 bases in between. The V gene's germline CDR1 is LNHNV and CDR2 YYDKDF (reference sequence).

V gene TRBV7-8 combines with J gene TRBJ2-3, with D tentatively TRBD2 (5 bases). The length of the CDR3 is 15 residues. V lost 1 base and J lost 7, with 15 bases in between. In germline, CDR1 is SGHVS, CDR2 FQNEAQ. The CDR3 spells CASSLVVGSNYTQYF. In nucleotides, the CDR3 is TGTGCCAGCAGCTTAGTCGTGGGGAGCAACTATACGCAGTATTTT.

The gene calls are TRBV12-3 or TRBV12-4 and TRBJ2-3; TRBD2 aligns across 7 bases. The CDR3 has 17 residues. V lost 4 bases and J lost 1; bases outside the gene matches: 11. The CDR3 loop is CASSSRRGVGGTDTQYF. CDR3 nucleotide sequence: TGTGCCAGCAGTTCCCGACGGGGGGTGGGCGGCACAGATACGCAGTATTTT.

This clonotype was seen many times. The V and J genes are TRBV7-8 and TRBJ1-3; 7 bases are shared with TRBD1. Unmatched junction bases numbered 6, after V lost 5 bases and J lost 2 bases. The germline V gene encodes CDR1 SGHVS and CDR2 FQNEAQ. The CDR3 extends over 15 amino acids. In DNA, the CDR3 is TGTGCCAGCAGCATCTCAGGGGGTCCTGGAAACACCATATATTTT. Protein sequence: CASSISGGPGNTIYF.

The table lists this clonotype with many counts. The chain has TRBV15 and TRBJ2-1, with D tentatively TRBD1 or TRBD2 (5 bases each). With 5 bases removed from V and 6 bases from J, the gap between germline ends came to 17 bases. Germline CDR1 LNHNV, CDR2 YYDKDF (reference sequence). The CDR3 has 15 residues. The chain's CDR3 is CATSPRGQGTNEQFF. In DNA form, the CDR3 reads TGTGCCACCAGCCCGAGAGGGCAGGGAACCAATGAGCAGTTCTTC.

Worth noting for this clonotype: The CDR3 does not end in the conserved phenylalanine or tryptophan, so this is likely a read error. J is TRBJ1-3 and V is TRBV7-8; 7 nucleotides agree with TRBD1. There are 12 residues in the CDR3. CDR1 and CDR2 from the germline V gene are SGHVS and FQNEAQ. In DNA form, the CDR3 reads TGTGCCAGCAGCCCAGGGGGAAACAGCATATATCTT. Encoded protein: CASSPGGNSIYL.

On this clonotype: The germline gene is not matched at one end of the junction; a read error may be the cause. CDR3 region: CARSYHGGTVHASF. CDR3 in DNA: TGTGCCAGGAGTTACCACGGAGGGACGGTTCACGCTTCCTTT. The chain employs TRBV7-2 and TRBJ1-1, with D tentatively TRBD1 (5 bases). The CDR3 contains 14 residues. Germline V CDR1 and CDR2: SGHTA, FQGNSA. Together with reference TRBV7-2 and TRBJ1-1, the CDR3 gives the full variable domain: GAGVSQSPSNKVTEKGKDVELRCDPISGHTALYWYRQSLGQGLEFLIYFQGNSAPDKSGLPSDRFSAERTGGSVSTLTIQRTQQEDSAVYLCARSYHGGTVHASFGQGTRLTVV.

This clonotype was seen a single time. The V gene is TRBV7-2, the J gene TRBJ1-5, with 9 bases that match TRBD1. The CDR3 spans 15 residues. V dropped 1 base and J dropped 16; count of bases not matched to a gene: 14. Germline V CDR1 and CDR2: SGHTA, FQGNSA. CDR3 amino acids: CASSLGGQGRNGYHF. DNA of the CDR3: TGTGCCAGCAGCTTAGGTGGACAGGGGAGGAATGGCTACCATTTT.